The 13 T cell receptor beta chains reported below all come from one sample, sequenced in a study of cytomegalovirus exposure and HLA in healthy donors. TCRdb keeps only in-frame clones here, not all; method: immunoSEQ multiplex PCR. The sample lists approximately 270,000 clones, around 89% occurring once. Sequences were obtained from PBMCs. Receptors were obtained from a woman younger than 30 in good health and CMV-seronegative.

V gene TRBV7-2 combines with J gene TRBJ1-2; tentatively, D is TRBD1 (5 bases). The CDR3 has 14 amino acids. The germline gives CDR1 SGHTA, CDR2 FQGNSA. V was clipped by 5 bases and J by 2 bases, with 12 bases between them. The CDR3 reads CASSVGLLNYGYTF. The CDR3 DNA follows: TGTGCCAGCAGCGTGGGACTGCTAAACTATGGCTACACCTTC.

This chain connects TRBV6-1 to TRBJ2-5, with D maybe TRBD1 (6 bases). The V end was cut by 2 bases, the J end by 2 bases, with 18 bases between. CDR1 MNHNS and CDR2 SASEGT come from the germline V gene. This CDR3 is 17 amino acids long. The CDR3 loop is CASSELLYREGQETQYF. The CDR3 DNA reads TGTGCCAGCAGTGAATTGTTATACAGGGAAGGGCAAGAGACCCAGTACTTC.

The rearrangement joins TRBV7-9 to TRBJ2-5; weak D call: TRBD1 (6 bases). The CDR3 runs to 15 residues. The ends were cut back, 1 base at V and 1 base at J, with 10 bases in the middle. Germline CDR1 is SEHNR and CDR2 is FQNEAQ (reference sequence). CDR3 DNA: TGTGCCAGCAGCTTAGGTAGGACAGTCCAAGAGACCCAGTACTTC. Protein sequence: CASSLGRTVQETQYF.

The rearrangement joins TRBV10-3 to TRBJ2-7, with a possible D match to TRBD1 (5 bases). Trimming cost V 10 bases and J 0 bases, with 16 bases left between them. Germline-derived CDR1 and CDR2 are ENHRY and SYGVKD. The CDR3 contains 14 residues. The CDR3 is CATRSGQSSYEQYV. The CDR3 DNA sequence: TGTGCCACCCGGTCAGGGCAGAGCTCCTACGAGCAGTACGTC.

This rearrangement joins TRBV6-6 to TRBJ2-1, with TRBD2 as a possible D gene (5 bases). This CDR3 is 15 amino acids long. Germline CDR1 reads MNHNY; CDR2 reads SVGAGI (reference sequence). With 6 bases removed from V and 0 bases from J, the gap between germline ends came to 12 bases. The CDR3 protein is CASSLSGSSYNEQFF. CDR3 sequence (DNA): TGTGCCAGCAGCCTTAGTGGGAGCTCCTACAATGAGCAGTTCTTC.

This clone was seen more than once but under ten times. The chain combines TRBV4-1 with TRBJ1-6; 10 positions agree with TRBD1. V shed 5 bases, J shed 8 bases, and the junction held 3 bases outside the gene matches. Germline V lookup: CDR1 MGHRA, CDR2 YSYEKL. The CDR3 contains 14 residues. CDR3 DNA sequence: TGCGCCAGCAGCACCGGGACAGGGGATTCACCCCTCCACTTT. It yields the protein CASSTGTGDSPLHF.

This clone was counted between two and nine times. The rearrangement uses TRBV19 and TRBJ1-3, with a possible D match to TRBD1 (6 bases). CDR1 is LNHDA and CDR2 is SQIVND in the germline V gene (reference sequence). The CDR3 is 15 residues long. V dropped 4 bases and J dropped 4 bases, with 14 bases sitting between them. The CDR3 sequence: CASSTLTGTGNTIYF. CDR3 nucleotide sequence: TGTGCCAGTAGTACCTTGACAGGTACAGGAAACACCATATATTTT.

This chain joins TRBV27 and TRBJ1-2; 7 bases are shared with TRBD1. V was pared by 0 bases and J by 4 bases, with 8 bases of the junction left unmatched. The CDR3 covers 16 residues. From germline, CDR1 is MNHEY and CDR2 SMNVEV (reference sequence). The CDR3 nucleotides are TGTGCCAGCAGTTTATCATGGGGACAGTCAGGCTATGGCTACACCTTC. Protein sequence: CASSLSWGQSGYGYTF.

V usage is TRBV4-1 and J usage is TRBJ2-1, with D tentatively TRBD2 (6 bases). The CDR3 has 15 amino acids. CDR1 is MGHRA, CDR2 YSYEKL, per germline. V gave up 2 bases and J gave up 4 bases, with 12 bases separating them. CDR3: CASSQQSGLYNEQFF. The CDR3 region has the DNA TGCGCCAGCAGCCAACAAAGCGGGTTGTACAATGAGCAGTTCTTC.

The chain recombines TRBV5-1 with TRBJ2-6; D gene uncertain. From germline, CDR1 is SGHRS and CDR2 YFSETQ. The CDR3 totals 14 residues. V lost 1 base to trimming and J lost 1 base, with 3 bases between them. CDR3 residues: CASSLPSGANVLTF. The CDR3 DNA reads as TGCGCCAGCAGCTTGCCGTCTGGGGCCAACGTCCTGACTTTC.

This chain uses TRBV5-1 with TRBJ2-5; D is possibly TRBD1 (5 bases). The V gene's germline CDR1 is SGHRS and CDR2 YFSETQ. The CDR3 totals 13 residues. V gave up 2 bases and J gave up 1 base, with 6 bases separating them. CDR3 protein: CASSFDSQETQYF. For the CDR3, the DNA is TGCGCCAGCAGCTTCGACAGCCAAGAGACCCAGTACTTC.

The rearrangement joins TRBV9 to TRBJ2-2; D not certain. CDR3 length: 17 amino acids. Deletions cut 2 bases from V and 1 base from J, with 15 bases between. The germline CDR1 and CDR2 sequences are SGDLS and YYNGEE. The CDR3 loop is CASSVPRLAENTGELFF. CDR3 coding DNA: TGTGCCAGCAGCGTCCCCCGACTGGCGGAGAACACCGGGGAGCTGTTTTTT.

This clone appeared a single time. V usage is TRBV2 and J usage is TRBJ1-1; TRBD1 matches at 12 bases. V lost 8 bases and J lost 6; bases outside the gene matches: 7. In germline, CDR1 is SNHLY, CDR2 FYNNEI. The CDR3 is 14 residues long. DNA of the CDR3: TGTGCCAGCGGACGGGACAGGGGGCACGCTGAAGCTTTCTTT. Protein: CASGRDRGHAEAFF. The variable domain in full, completed from reference TRBV2 and TRBJ1-1, reads EPEVTQTPSHQVTQMGQEVILRCVPISNHLYFYWYRQILGQKVEFLVSFYNNEISEKSEIFDDQFSVERPDGSNFTLKIRSTKLEDSAMYFCASGRDRGHAEAFFGQGTRLTVV.